This T cell receptor (beta chain) was profiled in a study of OX40 agonist ivuxolimab in advanced cancers. Turning to this clone: What it binds is unknown.

Germline V gene data show CDR1 as SGHAT and CDR2 as FQNNGV. V lost 5 bases and J lost 0; bases outside the gene matches: 4. The CDR3 loop spans 15 amino acids. Sequencing used immunoSEQ multiplex PCR; TCRdb keeps in-frame clones, though not all of them. The profile shows around 20,000 clones, 88% of them singletons. Anyone with autoimmune disease history or systemic immunosuppression was excluded. Study-wide results and caveats: The average count of expanded clones was higher among CD8+ T cells than among CD4+. Both blood CD4+ and CD8+ T cells showed clonal growth by week 6 at 0.1 to 3.0 mg/kg.

Sequenced material: CD4+ or CD8+ T cells sorted from blood, taken in a trial of the OX40 agonist ivuxolimab. This receptor was identified in an adult with an advanced solid tumor such as melanoma, head and neck, liver or kidney cancer. The chain uses TRBV11-2 and TRBJ2-7; TRBD2 agrees at 10 bases. The CDR3 DNA is TGTGCCAGCAGCAAACTAGCGGGGCCCTCCTACGAGCAGTACTTC. It encodes CASSKLAGPSYEQYF.